A selection of T cell receptor beta chains follows, all from one sample in a study of blood T cell repertoires in COVID-19. Data came from immunoSEQ multiplex PCR; TCRdb stores just in-frame clones and leaves some out. The sample has about 380,000 clones; around 84% are singletons. Sequenced input: peripheral blood. Source of these receptors: a woman younger than 30 with acute or convalescent COVID-19. The CDR3 runs from the conserved cysteine through the conserved F or W. Fields, in order: V gene, J gene, D gene, clone size, CDR3 protein, CDR3 DNA. The D gene is left open where the match is weak. Where a row states a size, it is once, few, many or the class of an expanded clone; other rows omit it.

V: TRBV4-1; J: TRBJ2-7; D: -; size: -; CDR3: CASSQDGLAGSEQYF; DNA: TGCGCCAGCAGCCAAGATGGGCTAGCCGGGTCCGAGCAGTACTTC
V: TRBV19; J: TRBJ1-5; D: -; size: -; CDR3: CASSIAGGDQPQHF; DNA: TGTGCCAGTAGTATTGCGGGGGGCGATCAGCCCCAGCATTTT
V: TRBV2; J: TRBJ1-6; D: -; size: few; CDR3: CASSEYRDGSPLHF; DNA: TGTGCCAGCAGTGAATACAGGGACGGTTCACCCCTCCACTTT
V: TRBV10-3; J: TRBJ2-2; D: -; size: -; CDR3: CAISDPQDYRGGDTGELFF; DNA: TGTGCCATCAGTGACCCCCAAGACTATCGAGGCGGGGACACCGGGGAGCTGTTTTTT
V: TRBV5-4; J: TRBJ1-2; D: -; size: -; CDR3: CASSLWQGEGYTF; DNA: TGTGCCAGCAGCTTGTGGCAGGGCGAAGGCTACACCTTC
V: TRBV14; J: TRBJ2-7; D: -; size: -; CDR3: CASRTGTPHEQYF; DNA: TGTGCCAGCAGAACCGGGACACCCCACGAGCAGTACTTC
V: TRBV6-1; J: TRBJ1-6; D: -; size: few; CDR3: CASSESQHSPLHF; DNA: TGTGCCAGCAGTGAATCACAGCATTCACCCCTCCACTTT
V: TRBV30; J: TRBJ1-3; D: -; size: -; CDR3: CAVYRRGKISGNTIYF; DNA: TGTGCCGTCTATCGGCGGGGGAAGATCTCTGGAAACACCATATATTTT
V: TRBV7-3; J: TRBJ2-1; D: TRBD2; size: -; CDR3: CASSLKAPSGSLMNEQFF; DNA: TGTGCCAGCAGCTTAAAGGCTCCTAGCGGGAGTCTAATGAATGAGCAGTTCTTC
V: TRBV4-2; J: TRBJ2-1; D: -; size: -; CDR3: CASSAENEQFF; DNA: TGTGCCAGCAGTGCGGAAAATGAGCAGTTCTTC
V: TRBV5-6; J: TRBJ2-7; D: -; size: -; CDR3: CASSLQGVNYEQYF; DNA: TGTGCCAGCAGCTTACAGGGAGTCAACTACGAGCAGTACTTC
V: TRBV30; J: TRBJ1-5; D: TRBD1; size: few; CDR3: CAWSVRGGSHQPQHF; DNA: TGTGCCTGGAGTGTAAGAGGGGGCAGTCATCAGCCCCAGCATTTT
V: TRBV24-1; J: TRBJ2-2; D: -; size: few; CDR3: CATSDLWQGGNTGELFF; DNA: TGTGCCACCAGTGATTTGTGGCAGGGAGGGAACACCGGGGAGCTGTTTTTT
V: TRBV10-1; J: TRBJ1-6; D: TRBD1; size: -; CDR3: CASSDRVESPLHF; DNA: TGCGCCAGCTCGGACAGGGTCGAGTCACCCCTCCACTTT
V: TRBV3-1/TRBV3-2; J: TRBJ1-4; D: -; size: -; CDR3: CASSQERRDRGKLFF; DNA: TGTGCCAGCAGCCAAGAAAGACGGGATCGAGGAAAACTGTTTTTT
V: TRBV19; J: TRBJ1-1; D: -; size: few; CDR3: CASAKGGVPEAFF; DNA: TGTGCCAGCGCCAAAGGAGGGGTGCCTGAAGCTTTCTTT
V: TRBV24-1; J: TRBJ1-2; D: TRBD1; size: -; CDR3: CATRGTGLNYGYTF; DNA: TGTGCCACCAGGGGGACAGGGCTCAACTATGGCTACACCTTC
V: TRBV19; J: TRBJ1-2; D: -; size: few; CDR3: CASSIDQTDWGYTF; DNA: TGTGCCAGTAGTATAGATCAAACCGACTGGGGCTACACCTTC
V: TRBV29-1; J: TRBJ1-4; D: -; size: once; CDR3: CSVESVPGGDEKLFF; DNA: TGCAGCGTTGAGTCAGTGCCCGGAGGGGACGAAAAACTGTTTTTT
V: TRBV11-2; J: TRBJ1-5; D: -; size: -; CDR3: CASSLGLNQPQHF; DNA: TGTGCCAGCAGCTTAGGCCTAAATCAGCCCCAGCATTTT
V: TRBV11-2; J: TRBJ1-3; D: TRBD1; size: -; CDR3: CASTRDRFSGNTIYF; DNA: TGTGCCAGCACCCGGGACAGGTTCTCTGGAAACACCATATATTTT
V: TRBV9; J: TRBJ2-2; D: -; size: -; CDR3: CASSVVQGRAGELFF; DNA: TGTGCCAGCAGCGTAGTGCAGGGTCGGGCCGGGGAGCTGTTTTTT
V: TRBV5-6; J: TRBJ1-1; D: -; size: -; CDR3: CASSGRYRGLNTEAFF; DNA: TGTGCCAGCAGCGGGAGATATAGAGGGTTGAACACTGAAGCTTTCTTT
V: TRBV7-2; J: TRBJ2-1; D: TRBD2; size: -; CDR3: CASSLTSGGWDEQFF; DNA: TGTGCCAGCAGCCTAACTAGCGGGGGGTGGGATGAGCAGTTCTTC
V: TRBV9; J: TRBJ2-4; D: -; size: -; CDR3: CASSVGETYKNIQYF; DNA: TGTGCCAGCAGCGTAGGGGAGACGTACAAAAACATTCAGTACTTC